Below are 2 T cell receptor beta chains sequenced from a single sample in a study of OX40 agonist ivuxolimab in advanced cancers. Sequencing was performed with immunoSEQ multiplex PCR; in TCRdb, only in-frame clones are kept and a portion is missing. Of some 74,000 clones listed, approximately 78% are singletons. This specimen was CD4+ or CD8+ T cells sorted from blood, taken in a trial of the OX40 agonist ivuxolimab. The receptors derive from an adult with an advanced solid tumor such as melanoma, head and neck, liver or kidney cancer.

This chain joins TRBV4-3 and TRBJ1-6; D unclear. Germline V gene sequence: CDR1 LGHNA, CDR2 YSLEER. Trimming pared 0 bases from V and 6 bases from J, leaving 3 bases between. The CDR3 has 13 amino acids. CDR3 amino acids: CASSQDPNSPLHF. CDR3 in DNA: TGCGCCAGCAGCCAAGACCCTAATTCACCCCTCCACTTT.

The CDR3 loop is CASSLTPGLHSYEQYF. The DNA of the CDR3 is TGTGCCAGCAGTCTTACTCCGGGACTCCACTCCTACGAGCAGTACTTC. The genes are TRBV28 and TRBJ2-7, with D tentatively TRBD2 (6 bases). Deletions cut 5 bases from V and 0 bases from J, with 17 bases between. CDR1 is MDHEN, CDR2 SYDVKM, per germline. The CDR3 runs 16 residues.